These 17 T cell receptor beta chains were sequenced from one sample in a study of technical replicates of blood from several donors. Using immunoSEQ multiplex PCR, the repertoire was profiled, and TCRdb retains in-frame clones only, with some absent. Of 75,000 to 95,000 clones listed, around 94% were seen once; the top ten hold 0.39%. The sample taken for sequencing was T cells isolated from PBMCs. Receptors were obtained from a human donor in good health.

The chain links TRBV7-3 to TRBJ2-1, with D maybe TRBD2 (7 bases). V was clipped by 3 bases and J by 5 bases, with 17 bases between them. CDR3 size: 16 residues. CDR1 and CDR2 from the germline V gene are SGHTA and FQGTGA. CDR3 residues: CASSFTGASGDNEQFF. In DNA, the CDR3 is TGTGCCAGCAGCTTTACGGGGGCTAGCGGTGACAATGAGCAGTTCTTC.

The chain has TRBV11-2 and TRBJ2-3; 12 nucleotides match TRBD1. Germline V lookup: CDR1 SGHAT, CDR2 FQNNGV. The CDR3 covers 15 residues. J was trimmed by 4 bases and V by 3 bases; bases with no gene match: 2. The CDR3 protein is CASSFGTGGPDTQYF. Here the CDR3 DNA reads TGTGCCAGCAGCTTCGGGACAGGGGGCCCAGATACGCAGTATTTT.

The CDR3 sequence: CAWSGDSPTERIALHF. In DNA, the CDR3 is TGTGCCTGGAGTGGGGACAGCCCGACCGAGCGAATAGCCCTCCACTTT. The chain couples TRBV30 to TRBJ1-6; the match to TRBD1 covers 7 bases. There are 16 residues in the CDR3. Germline V gene lookup returns CDR1 GTSNPN and CDR2 SVGIG (reference sequence). Germline trimming cut 1 base from V and 14 bases from J; bases unmatched to any gene: 17.

This chain links TRBV28 with TRBJ2-2, with 10 bases that match TRBD1. The CDR3 length is 13 residues. Germline values: CDR1 MDHEN, CDR2 SYDVKM. With 10 bases clipped from V and 4 bases from J, the junction kept 3 bases outside the gene matches. The CDR3 spells CATWDRGTGELFF. CDR3 nucleotide sequence: TGTGCCACCTGGGACAGGGGCACCGGGGAGCTGTTTTTT.

V and J are TRBV5-8 and TRBJ2-3; D perhaps matches TRBD2 (5 bases). Germline V CDR1 and CDR2: SGHTS, YDEGEE. The CDR3 loop spans 15 amino acids. Trimming removed 7 bases at V and 2 bases at J, with 17 bases between. The CDR3 DNA reads TGTGCCAGCGCCTATGAGGGCCCACTCACAGATACGCAGTATTTT. It codes for CASAYEGPLTDTQYF.

CDR3 region: CASSQVQQAINYGYTF. As DNA, the CDR3 is TGTGCCAGCAGCCAGGTTCAACAGGCGATAAACTATGGCTACACCTTC. J is TRBJ1-2 and V is TRBV4-2; tentatively, D is TRBD1 (5 bases). V was trimmed by 3 bases and J by 2 bases, leaving 16 bases between them. There are 16 residues in the CDR3. In germline, CDR1 is LGHNA, CDR2 YNFKEQ.

This chain uses TRBV9 with TRBJ2-7, with D unresolved. The V end was cut by 4 bases, the J end by 1 base, with 9 bases between. CDR3 size: 13 residues. Germline V gene lookup returns CDR1 SGDLS and CDR2 YYNGEE. DNA of the CDR3: TGTGCCAGCAGCCCCCGCGATTCCTACGAGCAGTACTTC. Protein sequence: CASSPRDSYEQYF.

This chain uses TRBV19 with TRBJ2-7; no definite D call. The germline V gene encodes CDR1 LNHDA and CDR2 SQIVND (reference sequence). CDR3 length equals 13 residues. V was shortened by 0 bases and J by 3 bases, with 6 bases between the two germline ends. DNA for the CDR3: TGTGCCAGTAGTATAGAAGAGATCTACGAGCAGTACTTC. The encoded protein is CASSIEEIYEQYF.

The chain has TRBV5-6 and TRBJ1-1; possibly TRBD1 for D (5 bases). The CDR3 loop spans 17 amino acids. Per the germline V gene, CDR1 is SGHDT and CDR2 is YYEEEE. The V and J ends lost 1 base and 0 bases respectively, with 16 bases between them. The CDR3 loop is CASSLFEEGTVNTEAFF. The CDR3 nucleotides are TGTGCCAGCAGCTTGTTCGAGGAGGGGACTGTGAACACTGAAGCTTTCTTT.

This clone was detected only a few times. The genes are TRBV27 and TRBJ1-5; 8 bases fit TRBD1. The CDR3 extends over 15 amino acids. Unmatched junction bases numbered 1, after V lost 0 bases and J lost 3 bases. Germline V CDR1 and CDR2: MNHEY, SMNVEV (reference sequence). CDR3 DNA: TGTGCCAGCAGTTTATCCAGGGGGCACAATCAGCCCCAGCATTTT. It encodes CASSLSRGHNQPQHF.

The V call is TRBV14, the J call TRBJ2-7; perhaps TRBD2 as D (6 bases). CDR3 size: 14 residues. Germline-derived CDR1 and CDR2 are SGHDN and FVKESK. The V end lost 3 bases, the J end lost 4 bases, and 13 bases lay between the germline ends. CDR3 sequence (DNA): TGTGCCAGCAGCCACGAGACTAGTTTTTACGAGCAGTACTTC. Its protein is CASSHETSFYEQYF. Filled out from reference TRBV14 and TRBJ2-7, the complete variable domain reads EAGVTQFPSHSVIEKGQTVTLRCDPISGHDNLYWYRRVMGKEIKFLLHFVKESKQDESGMPNNRFLAERTGGTYSTLKVQPAELEDSGVYFCASSHETSFYEQYFGPGTRLTVT.

The chain carries TRBV6-6 and TRBJ2-1, with D possibly being TRBD2 (6 bases). The germline gives CDR1 MNHNY, CDR2 SVGAGI (reference sequence). V was trimmed by 7 bases and J by 2 bases, leaving 18 bases between them. CDR3 size: 16 residues. CDR3 protein: CASINPLALTYNEQFF. The CDR3 DNA follows: TGTGCCAGCATCAATCCACTAGCTCTGACCTACAATGAGCAGTTCTTC.

The chain joins TRBV30 to TRBJ1-1; maybe TRBD1 (5 bases). The length of the CDR3 is 12 residues. Per germline, CDR1 GTSNPN and CDR2 SVGIG (reference sequence). The V gene lost 3 bases and the J gene lost 1 base, with 6 bases spanning the gap. CDR3 in amino acids: CAWRGGNTEAFF. The DNA for the CDR3 is TGTGCCTGGAGGGGGGGGAACACTGAAGCTTTCTTT. Full variable domain (remainder filled in from reference TRBV30 and TRBJ1-1): SQTIHQWPATLVQPVGSPLSLECTVEGTSNPNLYWYRQAAGRGLQLLFYSVGIGQISSEVPQNLSASRPQDRQFILSSKKLLLSDSGFYLCAWRGGNTEAFFGQGTRLTVV.

The rearrangement links TRBV10-1 to TRBJ2-7; D not resolved. Trimming removed 2 bases from V and 6 bases from J, with 11 bases in between. CDR1 is WNHNN, CDR2 SYGVQD, per germline (reference sequence). The CDR3 has 13 amino acids. CDR3 region: CASSEGQPGEQYF. DNA of the CDR3: TGCGCCAGCAGTGAGGGCCAGCCGGGCGAGCAGTACTTC.

The genes are TRBV28 and TRBJ2-2, with 8 bases fitting TRBD1. J was trimmed by 1 base and V by 4 bases; bases with no gene match: 2. In germline, CDR1 is MDHEN, CDR2 SYDVKM. The CDR3 spans 15 residues. CDR3 protein: CASSSTGVNTGELFF. CDR3 DNA: TGTGCCAGCAGTTCGACAGGGGTGAACACCGGGGAGCTGTTTTTT.

This chain joins TRBV4-3 and TRBJ1-3, with TRBD1 identical over 7 bases. V lost 1 base and J lost 0; bases outside the gene matches: 12. CDR1 LGHNA and CDR2 YSLEER come from the germline V gene. There are 19 residues in the CDR3. In nucleotides, the CDR3 is TGCGCCAGCAGCCAAGGGACAGGCTACCAGGCTATCTCTGGAAACACCATATATTTT. It translates to CASSQGTGYQAISGNTIYF.

The chain employs TRBV5-4 and TRBJ1-4; D is uncertain. The CDR3 is 14 amino acids. The germline gives CDR1 SGHNT, CDR2 YYREEE (reference sequence). V lost 4 bases to trimming and J lost 0 bases, with 7 bases between them. CDR3: CASSGDATNEKLFF. The CDR3 DNA reads TGTGCCAGCAGCGGAGACGCAACTAATGAAAAACTGTTTTTT. Combining the CDR3 with reference TRBV5-4 and TRBJ1-4 gives the whole variable domain ETGVTQSPTHLIKTRGQQVTLRCSSQSGHNTVSWYQQALGQGPQFIFQYYREEENGRGNFPPRFSGLQFPNYSSELNVNALELDDSALYLCASSGDATNEKLFFGSGTQLSVL.